What follows are 16 T cell receptor beta chains derived from one specimen sequenced in a study of blood T cell repertoires in COVID-19. The method was immunoSEQ multiplex PCR; TCRdb's version includes in-frame clones alone and lacks a portion of them. The sample holds some 190,000 clones, more than 75% seen once. Specimen: PBMCs or T cells enriched from blood (not recorded which). Source of these receptors: a man aged 55 to 69 who had been exposed to COVID-19.

The chain joins TRBV5-6 to TRBJ2-2, with D perhaps TRBD1 (6 bases). This CDR3 has 16 residues. The V end was cut by 4 bases, the J end by 0 bases, with 13 bases between. Looked up from germline, CDR1 is SGHDT and CDR2 is YYEEEE. CDR3 bases: TGTGCCAGCAGCGAGGTGGGGGCGCCGAACACCGGGGAGCTGTTTTTT. Translating gives CASSEVGAPNTGELFF. The full variable domain, its missing parts supplied by reference TRBV5-6 and TRBJ2-2, is DAGVTQSPTHLIKTRGQQVTLRCSPKSGHDTVSWYQQALGQGPQFIFQYYEEEERQRGNFPDRFSGHQFPNYSSELNVNALLLGDSALYLCASSEVGAPNTGELFFGEGSRLTVL.

The chain combines TRBV24-1 with TRBJ2-5; TRBD1 is a possible D gene (6 bases). The CDR3 totals 12 residues. V lost 7 bases, J lost 7 bases, and 12 bases lay in between. CDR1 is KGHDR, CDR2 SFDVKD, per germline. CDR3 in DNA: TGTGCCACCAGCAGGGGCGGGCGGACCCAGTACTTC. Translated: CATSRGGRTQYF.

In this sample, this clone turned up many times. The genes are TRBV11-3 and TRBJ1-2; 10 bases line up with TRBD1. The germline gives CDR1 SGHNT, CDR2 YENEEA. After removal of 3 bases from V and 4 bases from J, the junction contained 14 bases not matched to a gene. This CDR3 has 18 amino acids. The CDR3, as DNA: TGTGCCAGCAGCTTTTTGGGGACAGGGGCCCCGTCCACCTATGGCTACACCTTC. It encodes CASSFLGTGAPSTYGYTF. The full variable domain, completed using reference TRBV11-3 and TRBJ1-2, is EAGVVQSPRYKIIEKKQPVAFWCNPISGHNTLYWYLQNLGQGPELLIRYENEEAVDDSQLPKDRFSAERLKGVDSTLKIQPAELGDSAVYLCASSFLGTGAPSTYGYTFGSGTRLTVV.

The chain couples TRBV5-5 to TRBJ1-1; D may be TRBD1 (5 bases). The CDR3 totals 15 residues. Deletions cut 0 bases from V and 1 base from J, with 10 bases between. Per the germline V gene, CDR1 is SGHKS and CDR2 is YYEKEE (reference sequence). CDR3 residues: CASSLVGGRNTEAFF. The CDR3 nucleotides read TGTGCCAGCAGCTTGGTTGGGGGGAGGAACACTGAAGCTTTCTTT.

The V and J genes are TRBV4-1 and TRBJ2-7; 14 nucleotides match TRBD2. V lost 3 bases, J lost 3 bases, and 7 bases stayed unmatched. Germline V gene data show CDR1 as MGHRA and CDR2 as YSYEKL. The CDR3 runs 17 residues. For the CDR3, the DNA is TGCGCCAGCAGCCACCTGGGGGGGACTAGCGGGAGCTACGAGCAGTACTTC. Protein sequence: CASSHLGGTSGSYEQYF.

This rearrangement joins TRBV19 to TRBJ2-1, with D maybe TRBD2 (5 bases). The V end lost 0 bases, the J end lost 0 bases, and 15 bases lay between the germline ends. The length of the CDR3 is 18 residues. Per germline, CDR1 LNHDA and CDR2 SQIVND (reference sequence). The CDR3 is CASSIELTRASSYNEQFF. The CDR3 bases are TGTGCCAGTAGTATAGAACTTACGCGGGCCAGCTCCTACAATGAGCAGTTCTTC.

This clone was found a few times. This chain connects TRBV7-8 to TRBJ1-1; D is perhaps TRBD1 (5 bases). The V gene's germline CDR1 is SGHVS and CDR2 FQNEAQ. This CDR3 comprises 13 residues. The V end was cut by 5 bases, the J end by 4 bases, with 11 bases between. The CDR3 sequence: CASSHGGGTEAFF. The CDR3 DNA reads TGTGCCAGCAGCCATGGCGGGGGCACTGAAGCTTTCTTT.

The chain is built from TRBV11-3 and TRBJ2-1, with 9 bases identical to TRBD2. J was trimmed by 3 bases and V by 5 bases; bases with no gene match: 8. Germline values: CDR1 SGHNT, CDR2 YENEEA. This CDR3 comprises 16 residues. The CDR3 DNA follows: TGTGCCAGCAGCGCGGGTCTAGCGGGAAACTACAATGAGCAGTTCTTC. Translation gives CASSAGLAGNYNEQFF.

This clone was seen repeatedly, ten times or more. The rearrangement uses TRBV7-2 and TRBJ1-4; D is unclear. The V gene lost 0 bases and the J gene lost 8 bases, with 10 bases spanning the gap. The CDR3 covers 14 residues. CDR1 is SGHTA and CDR2 is FQGNSA in the germline V gene. CDR3 DNA: TGTGCCAGCAGCTTAGCGTCAGCGAGGGAAAAACTGTTTTTT. It encodes CASSLASAREKLFF.

The CDR3 loop reads CASSKGGLCYGLAGPHTGELFF. For the CDR3, the DNA is TGTGCCAGCAGCAAAGGAGGTCTTTGCTATGGACTAGCGGGACCGCACACCGGGGAGCTGTTTTTT. This chain links TRBV21-1 with TRBJ2-2; the table names TRBD2, a call not compared with the DNA. TRBV21-1 is a listed pseudogene. This CDR3 has 22 residues.

V usage is TRBV11-3 and J usage is TRBJ2-2, with 9 positions matching TRBD2. The CDR3 runs 16 residues. CDR1 is SGHNT and CDR2 is YENEEA in the germline V gene. The ends lost 0 bases at V and 4 bases at J; junction bases unmatched: 3. The CDR3 nucleotides are TGTGCCAGCAGCTTAGACCCTAGCGGGATCACCGGGGAGCTGTTTTTT. As protein: CASSLDPSGITGELFF.

The chain recombines TRBV6-5 with TRBJ2-1; 8 nucleotides agree with TRBD2. Trimming at V came to 6 bases and at J to 7 bases, leaving 8 bases not matched to a gene. The CDR3 is 14 amino acids. CDR1 is MNHEY, CDR2 SVGAGI, per germline. The CDR3 DNA reads TGTGCCAGCAGGGCGGGAGGAGGGGGAAATGAGCAGTTCTTC. Translating it yields CASRAGGGGNEQFF.

This clone has only one observation. This rearrangement joins TRBV6-1 to TRBJ1-4; D unclear. With 2 bases removed from V and 8 bases from J, the gap between germline ends came to 15 bases. This CDR3 region has 15 residues. Germline V gives CDR1 MNHNS, CDR2 SASEGT. CDR3 sequence reads: CASSEFQASREKLFF. The CDR3 DNA is TGTGCCAGCAGTGAATTCCAGGCCTCTCGGGAAAAACTGTTTTTT.

This chain links TRBV3-1 (or the pseudogene TRBV3-2) with TRBJ2-1, with 9 bases matching TRBD2. Per germline, CDR1 LGHDT and CDR2 YNNKEL (reference sequence). Trimming took 3 bases from V and 6 from J; bases not matched to a gene: 12. The CDR3 is made up of 17 amino acids. CDR3 loop: CASSQLISGTSPNEQFF. The CDR3, as DNA: TGTGCCAGCAGCCAGCTAATTTCCGGGACTAGCCCCAATGAGCAGTTCTTC.

The table lists this clone with a count of one. The V and J genes are TRBV15 and TRBJ1-1, with D possibly being TRBD1 (6 bases). Germline CDR1 reads LNHNV; CDR2 reads YYDKDF (reference sequence). This CDR3 has 15 amino acids. The ends were cut back, 1 base at V and 0 bases at J, with 9 bases in the middle. As DNA, the CDR3 is TGTGCCACCAGCAGAGCGGCAGGGGTGAACACTGAAGCTTTCTTT. As protein: CATSRAAGVNTEAFF. Drawing the rest from reference TRBV15 and TRBJ1-1, the complete variable domain is DAMVIQNPRYQVTQFGKPVTLSCSQTLNHNVMYWYQQKSSQAPKLLFHYYDKDFNNEADTPDNFQSRRPNTSFCFLDIRSPGLGDTAMYLCATSRAAGVNTEAFFGQGTRLTVV.

V is TRBV10-1 and J is TRBJ2-5; 9 bases fit TRBD1. The CDR3 runs 15 residues. Germline CDR1 and CDR2: WNHNN and SYGVQD (reference sequence). The CDR3 reads CADQRPGQGLWTQYF. CDR3 sequence (DNA): TGCGCAGACCAACGCCCGGGACAGGGATTGTGGACCCAGTACTTC.